These 21 T cell receptor beta chains were all obtained from the same sample, sequenced in a study of CD8+ T cells in alopecia areata. Following RNA extraction, reverse transcription yielded cDNA that acted as the sequencing template. Measured with immunoSEQ multiplex PCR; TCRdb has only the in-frame clones, and not every one. The table has 150,000 to 200,000 clones, 55% to 75% seen once. Treatment defined: oral pan-JAK inhibitor, 5-10 mg twice daily. The input for sequencing was CD4+ T cells sorted from blood, taken at week 24, from a patient treated with tofacitinib. The receptors were sampled from a human donor with alopecia areata.

This chain connects TRBV2 to TRBJ2-3, with D maybe TRBD1 (6 bases). The V end lost 7 bases, the J end lost 4 bases, and 12 bases lay between the germline ends. CDR1 and CDR2 (germline): SNHLY, FYNNEI. This CDR3 is built from 13 residues. This chain's CDR3 is CASNVRGPDTQYF. The CDR3 nucleotides are TGTGCCAGCAACGTCAGGGGCCCAGATACGCAGTATTTT.

This clone appeared a single time. The rearrangement joins TRBV2 to TRBJ2-5, with D possibly TRBD1 on 5 matching bases. Germline V CDR1 and CDR2: SNHLY, FYNNEI. The CDR3 length is 14 residues. The germline V and J ends were trimmed by 4 bases and 7 bases, with 16 bases remaining between them. The DNA for the CDR3 is TGTGCCAGCAGTGCAACCAGACCAAGGGGGACCCAGTACTTC. Translated: CASSATRPRGTQYF. Using reference TRBV2 and TRBJ2-5 for the parts outside the CDR3, the full variable domain is EPEVTQTPSHQVTQMGQEVILRCVPISNHLYFYWYRQILGQKVEFLVSFYNNEISEKSEIFDDQFSVERPDGSNFTLKIRSTKLEDSAMYFCASSATRPRGTQYFGPGTRLLVL.

The rearrangement joins TRBV14 to TRBJ2-4; D unresolved. The germline gives CDR1 SGHDN, CDR2 FVKESK. The CDR3 runs 18 residues. The V end was cut by 4 bases, the J end by 2 bases, with 21 bases between. Here the CDR3 DNA reads TGTGCCAGCAGCCCAAGGAGAACAGACCAGAACACCAAAAACATTCAGTACTTC. Translation: CASSPRRTDQNTKNIQYF.

The genes are TRBV4-1 and TRBJ2-6; D not certain. In germline, CDR1 is MGHRA, CDR2 YSYEKL. The CDR3 runs to 15 residues. Trimming removed 4 bases at V and 0 bases at J, with 7 bases between. CDR3 loop: CASSRMGSGANVLTF. Here the CDR3 DNA reads TGCGCCAGCAGCCGGATGGGCTCTGGGGCCAACGTCCTGACTTTC.

This chain joins TRBV5-5 and TRBJ1-1; D is unclear. The V end was cut by 4 bases, the J end by 3 bases, with 10 bases between. Germline lookup yields CDR1 SGHKS and CDR2 YYEKEE (reference sequence). The CDR3 has 13 amino acids. In nucleotides, the CDR3 is TGTGCCAGCAGCCCGGACTCCGACACTGAAGCTTTCTTT. Protein: CASSPDSDTEAFF.

This clone was seen a single time. The chain is built from TRBV9 and TRBJ2-7, with D possibly TRBD1 on 5 matching bases. Germline CDR1 SGDLS, CDR2 YYNGEE. The V gene lost 3 bases and the J gene lost 4 bases, with 14 bases spanning the gap. The CDR3 length is 14 residues. The CDR3 loop is CASSEGPIGYEQYF. The CDR3, as DNA: TGTGCCAGCAGCGAGGGGCCGATCGGATACGAGCAGTACTTC.

This sequence joins TRBV7-8 and TRBJ1-3, with unresolved D. Germline V lookup: CDR1 SGHVS, CDR2 FQNEAQ. Trimming took 3 bases from V and 0 from J, leaving 12 bases between them. The CDR3 contains 16 residues. This chain's CDR3 is CASSFKTYSSGNTIYF. DNA for the CDR3: TGTGCCAGCAGCTTTAAGACCTACTCCTCTGGAAACACCATATATTTT.

The rearrangement joins TRBV19 to TRBJ2-7; no firm D call. The CDR3 is made up of 12 amino acids. The germline gives CDR1 LNHDA, CDR2 SQIVND (reference sequence). Trimming pared 6 bases from V and 3 bases from J, leaving 9 bases between. The CDR3 loop is CASRNTLYEQYF. For the CDR3, the DNA is TGTGCCAGTAGGAACACACTCTACGAGCAGTACTTC.

The chain employs TRBV5-1 and TRBJ1-1; 7 bases match TRBD1. Germline-derived CDR1 and CDR2 are SGHRS and YFSETQ. The CDR3 has 14 residues. V shed 4 bases and J 11 bases; nucleotides not matched to a gene: 14. Here the CDR3 DNA reads TGCGCCAGCAGCCCGGTACAGGGGTCTCAATGGGCTTTCTTT. It translates to CASSPVQGSQWAFF.

The genes are TRBV15 and TRBJ1-6; D ambiguous. Germline values: CDR1 LNHNV, CDR2 YYDKDF (reference sequence). Trimming shortened V by 2 bases and J by 8 bases, and 22 bases separated the two germline ends. The CDR3 is 18 residues long. The CDR3 region has the DNA TGTGCCACCAGCAGACAACAAAAGACGAGGCGATTGGATTCACCCCTCCACTTT. Translation: CATSRQQKTRRLDSPLHF.

This chain links TRBV4-1 with TRBJ2-5; D gene ambiguous. CDR3 size: 11 residues. V dropped 8 bases and J dropped 7 bases, with 11 bases sitting between them. The germline gives CDR1 MGHRA, CDR2 YSYEKL. This CDR3 is CASGPLGTQYF. As DNA, the CDR3 is TGCGCCAGCGGCCCTCTGGGGACCCAGTACTTC.

There are a few counts of this clone. The chain uses TRBV29-1 and TRBJ1-2; 7 nucleotides align to TRBD1. Germline lookup yields CDR1 SQVTM and CDR2 ANQGSEA. This CDR3 contains 16 residues. Germline trimming cut 2 bases from V and 3 bases from J; bases unmatched to any gene: 12. CDR3 nucleotide sequence: TGCAGCGTTGAACTCGACCCCAGACAGGGACACTATGGCTACACCTTC. Translation gives CSVELDPRQGHYGYTF.

The gene calls are TRBV29-1 and TRBJ2-1; 12 positions agree with TRBD1. CDR3 length equals 16 residues. Germline CDR1 is SQVTM and CDR2 is ANQGSEA. V lost 6 bases to trimming and J lost 7 bases; unmatched junction nucleotides: 13. The CDR3 DNA follows: TGCAGCGTCCTCCGGCCGGGACAGGGGGCTGGGAATGAGCAGTTCTTC. It encodes CSVLRPGQGAGNEQFF.

The rearrangement uses TRBV7-9 and TRBJ2-7, with D perhaps TRBD1 (5 bases). Germline V CDR1 and CDR2: SEHNR, FQNEAQ (reference sequence). The CDR3 consists of 12 residues. V gave up 5 bases and J gave up 5 bases, with 10 bases separating them. The chain's CDR3 is CASSGIRDEQYF. The CDR3 nucleotides are TGTGCCAGCAGCGGGATCAGGGACGAGCAGTACTTC. Looking up the rest from reference TRBV7-9 and TRBJ2-7 gives the full variable domain: DTGVSQNPRHKITKRGQNVTFRCDPISEHNRLYWYRQTLGQGPEFLTYFQNEAQLEKSRLLSDRFSAERPKGSFSTLEIQRTEQGDSAMYLCASSGIRDEQYFGPGTRLTVT.

There are many counts of this clone. The CDR3 loop reads CASSPSAGDYNEQFF. In DNA, the CDR3 is TGTGCCAGCTCACCTTCAGCCGGTGACTACAATGAGCAGTTCTTC. The rearrangement links TRBV18 to TRBJ2-1; D gene ambiguous. CDR3 length: 15 residues. V dropped 3 bases and J dropped 3 bases, with 12 bases sitting between them. CDR1 and CDR2 (germline): KGHSH, LQKENI.

This clone appeared a single time. This rearrangement joins TRBV13 to TRBJ2-7; 8 positions agree with TRBD1. This CDR3 contains 16 residues. Trimming took 5 bases from V and 4 from J; bases not matched to a gene: 13. Germline CDR1 reads PRHDT; CDR2 reads FYEKMQ (reference sequence). The CDR3 DNA is TGTGCCAGCAGCCTCACCACCCTAGACAGGGGTTACGAGCAGTACTTC. Protein: CASSLTTLDRGYEQYF.

The sample holds one count of this clone. The chain combines TRBV7-2 with TRBJ2-5; D not resolved. Trimming cost V 6 bases and J 7 bases, with 12 bases left between them. The germline V gene encodes CDR1 SGHTA and CDR2 FQGNSA. The CDR3 has 12 amino acids. The CDR3 DNA sequence: TGTGCCAGCAGGTTGAACCCCGGGACCCAGTACTTC. Translating gives CASRLNPGTQYF.

The rearrangement joins TRBV25-1 to TRBJ1-1; no clear D. Germline CDR1 MGHDK, CDR2 SYGVNS. Trimming stripped 3 bases from V and 2 bases from J, with 7 bases between. The CDR3 length is 13 residues. The CDR3 sequence: CASSDMGNTEAFF. CDR3 in DNA: TGTGCCAGCAGTGATATGGGTAACACTGAAGCTTTCTTT.

This clone showed up just a few times. V is TRBV6-5 and J is TRBJ1-2; weak D call: TRBD1 (5 bases). The CDR3 totals 13 residues. With 6 bases removed from V and 7 bases from J, the gap between germline ends came to 15 bases. Germline CDR1 and CDR2: MNHEY and SVGAGI. This CDR3 reads CASSPAYGTGYTF. DNA of the CDR3: TGTGCCAGCAGCCCGGCGTACGGGACTGGCTACACCTTC.

The V and J genes are TRBV7-2 and TRBJ1-2; D might be TRBD1 (5 bases). V lost 5 bases and J 0 bases, leaving 10 bases between the germline ends. CDR3 length: 14 residues. Germline-derived CDR1 and CDR2 are SGHTA and FQGNSA. CDR3 in DNA: TGTGCCAGCAGCCTGGACACCTCTAACTATGGCTACACCTTC. This encodes CASSLDTSNYGYTF.

This chain joins TRBV11-3 and TRBJ2-7; 7 bases are shared with TRBD1. This CDR3 is built from 14 residues. V lost 5 bases, J lost 6 bases, and 10 bases stayed unmatched. Germline V lookup: CDR1 SGHNT, CDR2 YENEEA. CDR3 sequence reads: CASSRTNRGSEQYF. The CDR3 DNA reads TGTGCCAGCAGCCGTACTAACAGGGGAAGCGAGCAGTACTTC.